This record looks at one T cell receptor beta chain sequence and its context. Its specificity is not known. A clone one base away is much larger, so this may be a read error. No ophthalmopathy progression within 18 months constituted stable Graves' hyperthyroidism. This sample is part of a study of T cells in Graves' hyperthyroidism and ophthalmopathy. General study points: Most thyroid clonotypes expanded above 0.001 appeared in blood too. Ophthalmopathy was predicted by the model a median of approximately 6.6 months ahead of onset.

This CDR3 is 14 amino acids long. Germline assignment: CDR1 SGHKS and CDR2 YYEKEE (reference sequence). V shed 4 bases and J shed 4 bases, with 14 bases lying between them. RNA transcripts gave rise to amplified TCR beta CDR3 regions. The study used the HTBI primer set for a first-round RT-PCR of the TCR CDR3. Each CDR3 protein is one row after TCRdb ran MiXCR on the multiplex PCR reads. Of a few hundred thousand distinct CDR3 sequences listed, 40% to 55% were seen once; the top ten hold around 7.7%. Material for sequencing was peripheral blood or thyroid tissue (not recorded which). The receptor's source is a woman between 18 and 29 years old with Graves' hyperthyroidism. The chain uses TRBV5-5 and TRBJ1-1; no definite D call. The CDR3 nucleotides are TGTGCCAGCAGCGACCGGGCAGAGGGCACTGAAGCTTTCTTT. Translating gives CASSDRAEGTEAFF.